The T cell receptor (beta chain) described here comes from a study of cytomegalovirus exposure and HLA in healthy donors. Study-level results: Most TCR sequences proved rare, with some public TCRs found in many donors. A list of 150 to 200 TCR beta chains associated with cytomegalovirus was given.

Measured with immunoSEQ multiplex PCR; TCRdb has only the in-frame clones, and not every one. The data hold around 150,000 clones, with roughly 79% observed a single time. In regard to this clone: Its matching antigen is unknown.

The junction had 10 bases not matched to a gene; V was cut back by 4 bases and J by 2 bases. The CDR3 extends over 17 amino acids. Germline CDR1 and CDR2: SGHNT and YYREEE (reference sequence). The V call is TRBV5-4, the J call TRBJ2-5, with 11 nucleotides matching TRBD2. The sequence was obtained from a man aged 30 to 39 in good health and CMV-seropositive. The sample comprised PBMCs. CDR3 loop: CASSQEGGLAEQETQYF. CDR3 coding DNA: TGTGCCAGCAGCCAAGAGGGGGGACTAGCGGAGCAAGAGACCCAGTACTTC.